This T cell receptor beta chain was profiled in a study of beta chain features in type 1 diabetes. This CDR3 comprises 15 residues. CDR1 and CDR2 from the germline V gene are SGHTA and FQGNSA. Trimming at V came to 1 base and at J to 6 bases, leaving 7 bases not matched to a gene. The sequenced template was cDNA made from the entire isolated RNA. Sequencing used immunoSEQ multiplex PCR; TCRdb keeps in-frame clones, though not all of them. Of about 360,000 clones listed, around 12% are singletons. This clone came up a few times. This chain links TRBV7-2 with TRBJ2-5; 8 bases are a match to TRBD2. The specimen was naive CD4+ T cells from blood. The receptor was derived from a man aged 18 to 29 in good health. The CDR3 sequence is CASSLVREGLQTQYF. The CDR3 DNA reads TGTGCCAGCAGCTTAGTACGGGAGGGCCTACAGACCCAGTACTTC.